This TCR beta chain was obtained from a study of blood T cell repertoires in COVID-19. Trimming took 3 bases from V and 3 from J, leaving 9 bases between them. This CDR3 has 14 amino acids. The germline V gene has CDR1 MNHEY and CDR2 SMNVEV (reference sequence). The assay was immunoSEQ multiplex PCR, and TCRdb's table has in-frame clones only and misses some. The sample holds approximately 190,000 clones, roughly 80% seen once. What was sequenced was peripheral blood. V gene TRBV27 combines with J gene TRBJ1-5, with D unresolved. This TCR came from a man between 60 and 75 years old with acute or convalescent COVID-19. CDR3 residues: CASSFSGNNQPQHF. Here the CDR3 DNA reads TGTGCCAGCAGTTTTTCGGGTAACAATCAGCCCCAGCATTTT.